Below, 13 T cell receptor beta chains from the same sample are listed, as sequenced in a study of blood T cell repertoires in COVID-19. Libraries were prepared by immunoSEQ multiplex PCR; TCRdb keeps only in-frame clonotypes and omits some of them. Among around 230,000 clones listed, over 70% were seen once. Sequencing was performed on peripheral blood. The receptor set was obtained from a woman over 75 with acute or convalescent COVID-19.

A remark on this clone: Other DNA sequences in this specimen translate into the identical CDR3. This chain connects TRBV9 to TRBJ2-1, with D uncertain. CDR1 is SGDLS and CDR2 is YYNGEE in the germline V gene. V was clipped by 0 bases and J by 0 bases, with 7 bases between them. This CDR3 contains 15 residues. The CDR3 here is CASSVGRGSYNEQFF. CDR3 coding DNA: TGTGCCAGCAGCGTAGGTCGAGGCTCCTACAATGAGCAGTTCTTC. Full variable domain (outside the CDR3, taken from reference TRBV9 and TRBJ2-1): DSGVTQTPKHLITATGQRVTLRCSPRSGDLSVYWYQQSLDQGLQFLIQYYNGEERAKGNILERFSAQQFPDLHSELNLSSLELGDSALYFCASSVGRGSYNEQFFGPGTRLTVL.

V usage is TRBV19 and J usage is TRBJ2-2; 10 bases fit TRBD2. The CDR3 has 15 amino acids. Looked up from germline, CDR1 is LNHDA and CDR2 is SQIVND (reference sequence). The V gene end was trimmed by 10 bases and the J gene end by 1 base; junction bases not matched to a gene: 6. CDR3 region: CAIRRTSGNTGELFF. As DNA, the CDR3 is TGTGCCATTCGAAGGACTAGCGGGAACACCGGGGAGCTGTTTTTT.

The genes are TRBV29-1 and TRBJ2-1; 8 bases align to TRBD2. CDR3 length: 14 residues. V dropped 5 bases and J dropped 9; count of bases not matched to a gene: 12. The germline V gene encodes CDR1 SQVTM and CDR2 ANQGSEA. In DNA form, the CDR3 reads TGCAGCGTTAGAGCCCAGCGGGAGAGTGGTGAGCAGTTCTTC. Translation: CSVRAQRESGEQFF.

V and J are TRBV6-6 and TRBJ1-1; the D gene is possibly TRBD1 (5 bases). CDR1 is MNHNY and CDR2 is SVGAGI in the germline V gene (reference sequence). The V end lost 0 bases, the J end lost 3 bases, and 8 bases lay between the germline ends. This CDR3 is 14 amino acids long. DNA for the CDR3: TGTGCCAGCAGTTACTCGTGGGGGGACACTGAAGCTTTCTTT. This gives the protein CASSYSWGDTEAFF.

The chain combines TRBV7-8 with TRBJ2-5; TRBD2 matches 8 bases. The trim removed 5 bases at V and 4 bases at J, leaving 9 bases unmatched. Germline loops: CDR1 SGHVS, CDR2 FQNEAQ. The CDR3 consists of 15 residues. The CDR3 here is CASSPSGGAIETQYF. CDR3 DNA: TGTGCCAGCAGCCCGTCGGGGGGGGCCATAGAGACCCAGTACTTC.

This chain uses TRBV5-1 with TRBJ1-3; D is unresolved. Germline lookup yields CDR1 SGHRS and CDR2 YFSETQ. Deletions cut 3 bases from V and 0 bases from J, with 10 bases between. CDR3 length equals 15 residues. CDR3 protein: CASSWYPSSGNTIYF. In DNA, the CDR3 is TGCGCCAGCAGCTGGTACCCTAGCTCTGGAAACACCATATATTTT.

CDR3 nucleotide sequence: TGCGCCAGCAGCTTGGGACTAGCGGCAAGCTCCTACGAGCAGTACTTC. It specifies CASSLGLAASSYEQYF. The chain links TRBV5-1 to TRBJ2-7; 9 bases fit TRBD2. Germline V gives CDR1 SGHRS, CDR2 YFSETQ. The CDR3 contains 16 residues. V shed 0 bases and J 0 bases; nucleotides not matched to a gene: 4.

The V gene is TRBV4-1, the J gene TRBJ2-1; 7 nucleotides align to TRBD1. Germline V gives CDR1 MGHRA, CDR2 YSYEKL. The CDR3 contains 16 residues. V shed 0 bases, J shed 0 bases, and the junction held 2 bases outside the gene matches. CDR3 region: CASSQDRGHSYNEQFF. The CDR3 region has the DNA TGCGCCAGCAGCCAAGATAGGGGGCACTCCTACAATGAGCAGTTCTTC.

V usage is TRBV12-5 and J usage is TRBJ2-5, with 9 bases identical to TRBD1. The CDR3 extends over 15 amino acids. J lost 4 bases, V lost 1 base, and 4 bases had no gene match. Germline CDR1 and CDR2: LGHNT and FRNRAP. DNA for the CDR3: TGTGCTAGTGGTTTGGGACAGGGGGAGCGAGAGACCCAGTACTTC. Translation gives CASGLGQGERETQYF.

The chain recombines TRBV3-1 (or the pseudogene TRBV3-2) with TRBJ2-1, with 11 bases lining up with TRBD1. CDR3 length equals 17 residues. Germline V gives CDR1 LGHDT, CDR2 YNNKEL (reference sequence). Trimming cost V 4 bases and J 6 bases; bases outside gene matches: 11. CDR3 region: CASSPLAAGTGGNEQFF. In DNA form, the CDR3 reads TGTGCCAGCAGCCCCTTAGCCGCCGGGACAGGGGGCAATGAGCAGTTCTTC.

The CDR3 is CASTTGDYNTEAFF. For the CDR3, the DNA is TGTGCCAGTACTACAGGGGATTACAACACTGAAGCTTTCTTT. This chain joins TRBV19 and TRBJ1-1; 7 nucleotides line up with TRBD1. Germline V lookup: CDR1 LNHDA, CDR2 SQIVND (reference sequence). The junction had 7 bases not matched to a gene; V was cut back by 7 bases and J by 2 bases. This CDR3 is 14 amino acids long.

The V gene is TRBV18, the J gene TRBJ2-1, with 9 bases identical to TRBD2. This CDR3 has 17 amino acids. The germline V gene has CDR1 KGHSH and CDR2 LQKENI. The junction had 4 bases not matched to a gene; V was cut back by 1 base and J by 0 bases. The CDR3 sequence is CASSPRVSGSSYNEQFF. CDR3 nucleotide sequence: TGTGCCAGCTCACCACGGGTTAGCGGGAGCTCCTACAATGAGCAGTTCTTC.

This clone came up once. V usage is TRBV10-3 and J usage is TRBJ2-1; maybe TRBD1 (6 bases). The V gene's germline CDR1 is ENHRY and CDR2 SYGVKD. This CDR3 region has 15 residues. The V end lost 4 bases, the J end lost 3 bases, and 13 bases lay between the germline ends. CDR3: CAISGDTRSYNEQFF. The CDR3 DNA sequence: TGTGCCATCAGTGGGGACACGAGGAGCTACAATGAGCAGTTCTTC.